This T cell receptor beta chain was recorded in a study of T cells in Graves' hyperthyroidism and ophthalmopathy. It was RNA transcripts that yielded the amplified TCR beta CDR3 regions. Researchers ran a first-round RT-PCR on the TCR CDR3 using the HTBI primer set. A single record per CDR3 protein comes from TCRdb applying MiXCR to the multiplex PCR reads. Of approximately 600,000 distinct CDR3 sequences listed, around 20% are singletons. This clonotype was seen a few times. V dropped 5 bases and J dropped 0; count of bases not matched to a gene: 6. The CDR3 loop spans 16 amino acids. Germline-derived CDR1 and CDR2 are SGHTA and FQGTGA.

The sequencing input was blood. The chain joins TRBV7-3 to TRBJ2-1; TRBD1 agrees at 8 bases. This sequence originates from a man aged 30 to 45 with Graves' ophthalmopathy. The DNA for the CDR3 is TGTGCCAGCAGCAAAACAGGGGGGAGCTCCTACAATGAGCAGTTCTTC. This gives the protein CASSKTGGSSYNEQFF.